The clone carrying this T cell receptor (beta chain) was detected many times. Its specificity is unknown. These data belong to a study of response to subunit inactivated influenza vaccine. V lost 3 bases, J lost 0 bases, and 3 bases lay in between. Germline lookup yields CDR1 SQVTM and CDR2 ANQGSEA. The CDR3 is 13 amino acids. From the RT-PCR reads, TCRdb called clonotypes with MiXCR, one entry per CDR3 protein. The sample has roughly 780,000 distinct CDR3 sequences, roughly 18% seen once. Study results and limitations: Authors proposed each seasonal influenza vaccination draws in few new T cells.

The chain employs TRBV29-1 and TRBJ2-6; the D is unclear. This sample comprised PBMCs from blood, obtained about 5 days after vaccination. The receptor was isolated from a middle-aged man who received an inactivated influenza vaccine. The CDR3 reads CSVDLSGANVLTF. In nucleotides, the CDR3 is TGCAGCGTTGACCTCTCTGGGGCCAACGTCCTGACTTTC.